A selection of T cell receptor beta chains follows, all from one sample in a study of blood T cell repertoires in COVID-19. The table came from immunoSEQ multiplex PCR; TCRdb's copy has only in-frame clones and leaves some out. Of roughly 340,000 clones listed, about 87% are singletons. Specimen: peripheral blood. These receptors came from a woman aged 45-60 years with COVID-19, enrolled during active disease. The CDR3 runs from the conserved cysteine through the conserved F or W. The D gene is left open where the match is weak. For some rows the clone size is stated as once, few or many, or as a class when expanded; others skip it.

size	V	J	D	DNA	CDR3
NA	TRBV11-2	TRBJ1-2	NA	TGTGCCAGCAGCTTAGTCCCCGACAGCTATGGCTACACCTTC	CASSLVPDSYGYTF
NA	TRBV9	TRBJ2-2	TRBD2	TGTGCCAGCGCAAGGACTAGCGGGAGTGTGTCACCCGGGGAGCTGTTTTTT	CASARTSGSVSPGELFF
NA	TRBV6-6	TRBJ1-2	TRBD1	TGTGCCAGCATAACCGTACAGGGGGCGCTCGGCTACACCTTC	CASITVQGALGYTF
NA	TRBV29-1	TRBJ1-1	TRBD1	TGCAGCGTCTCTGGACAGGGAACTGAAGCTTTCTTT	CSVSGQGTEAFF
NA	TRBV11-1	TRBJ2-7	NA	TGTGCCAGCAGCACCTTCGGGGGTACAGGCGAGCAGTACTTC	CASSTFGGTGEQYF
NA	TRBV5-4	TRBJ2-1	TRBD2	TGTGCCAGCGGCCGAGGTGGGCTAGCGGGATACAATGAGCAGTTCTTC	CASGRGGLAGYNEQFF
NA	TRBV6-4	TRBJ2-7	TRBD2	TGTGCCATAGGGACTAGCGGAATTTACGAGCAGTACTTC	CAIGTSGIYEQYF
NA	TRBV27	TRBJ1-5	NA	TGTGCCAGCAGCCCAGGGGGCAATCAGCCCCAGCATTTT	CASSPGGNQPQHF
NA	TRBV6-5	TRBJ1-5	NA	TGTGCCAGCAGTCCTTTTGGGCACCTCAATCAGCCCCAGCATTTT	CASSPFGHLNQPQHF
NA	TRBV6-5	TRBJ1-1	TRBD1	TGTGCCAGCAGTTTACAGGGGTTTAGCACTGAAGCTTTCTTT	CASSLQGFSTEAFF
NA	TRBV5-1	TRBJ1-1	TRBD1	TGCGCCACCGCCTCCGGGACAGGGAGTGGTTGGAGAACTGAAGCTTTCTTT	CATASGTGSGWRTEAFF
NA	TRBV29-1	TRBJ2-6	NA	TGCAGCGTTGAAGAACCAGCCAGGCCCCGAGGGGCCAACGTCCTGACTTTC	CSVEEPARPRGANVLTF
NA	TRBV4-2	TRBJ2-1	NA	TGTGCCAGCAGCCAAGATGGAGCGGAAGTCCCCGGGAATGAGCAGTTCTTC	CASSQDGAEVPGNEQFF
NA	TRBV24-1	TRBJ2-1	NA	TGTGCCACCAGTGATACTTATAGGGGTGAGCAGTTCTTC	CATSDTYRGEQFF
NA	TRBV27	TRBJ2-1	TRBD2	TGTGCCAGCAGGCGACTAGCGACCTACAATGAGCAGTTCTTC	CASRRLATYNEQFF
NA	TRBV4-1	TRBJ1-3	NA	TGCGCCAGCAGCCAAGGCGGAGGCCTCTCTGGAAACACCATATATTTT	CASSQGGGLSGNTIYF
NA	TRBV18	TRBJ1-1	TRBD1	TGTGCCAGCTCACCCCGACAGGGGGCAACTGAAGCTTTCTTT	CASSPRQGATEAFF
NA	TRBV11-2	TRBJ2-2	NA	TGTGCCAGCAGCTTAGCGGACAGATTGACCGGGGAGCTGTTTTTT	CASSLADRLTGELFF
NA	TRBV7-2	TRBJ1-2	TRBD1	TGTGCCAGCAGCTTAGGGGGGACAGGGGGCGGCCCTTATGGCTACACCTTC	CASSLGGTGGGPYGYTF
NA	TRBV30	TRBJ1-5	NA	TGTGCCTGGAGTGTTGGGGGGGGGACCAATCAGCCCCAGCATTTT	CAWSVGGGTNQPQHF
NA	TRBV30	TRBJ2-2	NA	TGTGCCTGGAGTCTGAACACCGGGGAGCTGTTTTTT	CAWSLNTGELFF
NA	TRBV15	TRBJ1-2	NA	TGTGCCACCAGCAGAGGAGATGGTAACTATGGCTACACCTTC	CATSRGDGNYGYTF
few	TRBV2	TRBJ2-1	NA	TGTGCCAGCAGGTCGTCGGGAAGGCTCAATGAGCAGTTCTTC	CASRSSGRLNEQFF
NA	TRBV10-3	TRBJ2-3	TRBD2	TGTGCCATCAGTGGTGGCGGGAGGCAGTCAGATACGCAGTATTTT	CAISGGGRQSDTQYF